The source of this TCR beta chain is a study of shared clonotypes between healthy human individuals. Turning to this clone: Its matching antigen is unknown.

Study results and caveats: Measured sharing among donors was expected to vary with sequencing depth. The small donor group covered limited genetic and exposure diversity. Some naive CD4 clonotypes, around 4.9%, turned up in common across several donors.

Produced via immunoSEQ multiplex PCR; TCRdb's table is partial and in-frame only. This repertoire shows some 1,900,000 clones, approximately 94% found once; its top ten account for 0.9% to 1.5%. The naive CD8 subset, CD45RO-negative cells positively selected for CCR7, excluded terminally differentiated effector memory CD45RA+ cells. The CDR3 contains 16 residues. With V trimmed by 1 base and J by 1 base, 4 bases remained unmatched. CDR1 PRHDT and CDR2 FYEKMQ come from the germline V gene (reference sequence). The origin of this receptor is a man aged 18 to 35 in good health. Sequencing was done on a sample of naive CD8+ T cells sorted from blood. J is TRBJ2-7 and V is TRBV13, with 10 nucleotides matching TRBD1. CDR3 coding DNA: TGTGCCAGCAGCTTAGTAGGGACAGGGGTTTCCTACGAGCAGTACTTC. It codes for CASSLVGTGVSYEQYF.